This T cell receptor beta chain came from a study of blood T cell repertoires in COVID-19. This clone was seen only once. Data came from immunoSEQ multiplex PCR; TCRdb stores just in-frame clones and leaves some out. The sample lists over 85,000 clones; roughly 88% were seen once. The CDR3 consists of 13 residues. Germline V gives CDR1 ENHRY, CDR2 SYGVKD. V dropped 5 bases and J dropped 4 bases, with 12 bases sitting between them. Sequencing was performed on peripheral blood. The source of this sequence is a human donor in a cohort sampled during active COVID-19. V gene TRBV10-3 combines with J gene TRBJ2-7; D is perhaps TRBD1 (5 bases). CDR3 loop: CAISLDQGYEQYF. The CDR3 nucleotides read TGTGCCATCAGTTTGGACCAGGGTTACGAGCAGTACTTC.